One sample yielded the 18 T cell receptor beta chains listed below, sequenced in a study of shared clonotypes between healthy human individuals. Profiling relied on immunoSEQ multiplex PCR, and the TCRdb table lists in-frame clones only, not all of them. The sample has 2.5 million or so clones; more than 80% are singletons. The sample taken for sequencing was naive CD4+ T cells sorted from blood. Subset meaning: CD45RA+ positively selected. Every receptor here comes from a man younger than 30 in good health.

The chain is built from TRBV5-1 and TRBJ2-2; D is undetermined. The germline gives CDR1 SGHRS, CDR2 YFSETQ. The V end was cut by 0 bases, the J end by 0 bases, with 9 bases between. CDR3 length: 16 residues. The DNA of the CDR3 is TGCGCCAGCAGCTTGGAAGTTACCTCGAACACCGGGGAGCTGTTTTTT. Translated, it gives CASSLEVTSNTGELFF.

This clone appeared a single time. The V and J genes are TRBV6-5 and TRBJ2-5; D unresolved. With 2 bases removed from V and 5 bases from J, the gap between germline ends came to 9 bases. The CDR3 is made up of 13 amino acids. The germline V gene encodes CDR1 MNHEY and CDR2 SVGAGI. For the CDR3, the DNA is TGTGCCAGCAGTTACAGTAGGGCGGAGACCCAGTACTTC. Translating gives CASSYSRAETQYF.

In its sample, this clone was seen a few times. Other DNA sequences in the same sample also yield this CDR3. The chain carries TRBV30 and TRBJ1-5; weak D call: TRBD1 (5 bases). V was pared by 2 bases and J by 1 base, with 6 bases between. This CDR3 is built from 13 residues. Germline lookup yields CDR1 GTSNPN and CDR2 SVGIG (reference sequence). CDR3 sequence reads: CAWSPGSNQPQHF. The DNA for the CDR3 is TGTGCCTGGAGTCCAGGGAGCAATCAGCCCCAGCATTTT.

This clone was detected only once. The chain combines TRBV30 with TRBJ1-2; D is unresolved. From germline, CDR1 is GTSNPN and CDR2 SVGIG (reference sequence). The V end was cut by 8 bases, the J end by 2 bases, with 18 bases between. There are 14 residues in the CDR3. The CDR3 nucleotides are TGTGCCAGAGGGCGGGCAGGCGAAAACTATGGCTACACCTTC. Translation gives CARGRAGENYGYTF.

With regard to this clone: Other DNA sequences in the same sample also yield this CDR3. J is TRBJ2-7 and V is TRBV6-5; perhaps TRBD2 as D (5 bases). This CDR3 region has 13 residues. Trimming stripped 2 bases from V and 1 base from J, with 6 bases between. Germline V gene lookup returns CDR1 MNHEY and CDR2 SVGAGI. DNA for the CDR3: TGTGCCAGCAGTTACCGCGGGTCCTACGAGCAGTACTTC. Protein product: CASSYRGSYEQYF.

V usage is TRBV14 and J usage is TRBJ2-3; TRBD1 matches at 8 bases. The length of the CDR3 is 16 residues. The V gene's germline CDR1 is SGHDN and CDR2 FVKESK. The V segment lost 4 bases and the J segment 4 bases; nucleotides outside the gene matches: 10. The CDR3 DNA reads as TGTGCCAGCAGCCCTAGGACAGGGAAGGTTCCAGATACGCAGTATTTT. Its protein product is CASSPRTGKVPDTQYF.

The chain links TRBV21-1 to TRBJ2-1; the table's TRBD2 call for D was not verified on the DNA. TRBV21-1 is tagged as a pseudogene. CDR3 length: 20 amino acids. This CDR3 reads CASSKSPKPQAGCSYNEQFF. DNA for the CDR3: TGTGCCAGCAGCAAATCCCCGAAACCCCAAGCGGGTTGCTCCTACAATGAGCAGTTCTTC.

Only one count was recorded for this clone. The chain couples TRBV27 to TRBJ2-7; 11 nucleotides align to TRBD2. The junction had 10 bases not matched to a gene; V was cut back by 5 bases and J by 7 bases. The CDR3 consists of 15 residues. Per the germline V gene, CDR1 is MNHEY and CDR2 is SMNVEV (reference sequence). The CDR3 DNA is TGTGCCAGCAGTCCCGTAGCGGGGGGGCCTAATGAGCAGTACTTC. It yields the protein CASSPVAGGPNEQYF.

This chain joins TRBV30 and TRBJ2-7, with TRBD1 identical over 7 bases. V shed 5 bases, J shed 4 bases, and the junction held 5 bases outside the gene matches. Germline lookup yields CDR1 GTSNPN and CDR2 SVGIG (reference sequence). The CDR3 covers 12 residues. The CDR3 DNA reads as TGTGCCTGGGAGGAGACAGGGTACGAGCAGTACTTC. Translating it yields CAWEETGYEQYF.

Points on this clone: Since the CDR3 does not end with the conserved phenylalanine or tryptophan, this likely comes from a read error. It is unclear where the CDR3 begins or ends on the DNA, so no DNA is shown, and the CDR3 is as TCRdb lists it. V gene TRBV5-1 combines with J gene TRBJ1-1; the table's D call, TRBD1, was not checked against the DNA. The V gene's germline CDR1 is SGHRS and CDR2 YFSETQ. The CDR3 length equals 10 residues, ends included. The CDR3: CASSAPTETI.

CDR3 bases: TGCGCCAGCAGCCAAGTGAGGTCCTTGTATAGCAATCAGCCCCAGCATTTT. Translated, it gives CASSQVRSLYSNQPQHF. V usage is TRBV4-1 and J usage is TRBJ1-5; D not resolved. The V gene lost 1 base and the J gene lost 0 bases, with 13 bases spanning the gap. The CDR3 has 17 amino acids. The germline V gene has CDR1 MGHRA and CDR2 YSYEKL.

The chain links TRBV5-8 to TRBJ1-5; TRBD1 matches 8 bases. Per germline, CDR1 SGHTS and CDR2 YDEGEE. The CDR3 loop spans 16 amino acids. V lost 4 bases to trimming and J lost 7 bases; unmatched junction nucleotides: 13. DNA for the CDR3: TGTGCCAGCAGCGAAATTGGGACAGGCCCTAACCAGCCCCAGCATTTT. It is translated as CASSEIGTGPNQPQHF.

A note on this clone: A much more abundant neighbour one base away suggests this may be a read error. This specimen includes other DNA sequences encoding the same CDR3. The chain recombines TRBV9 with TRBJ2-5; unclear D gene. V lost 4 bases to trimming and J lost 1 base, with 2 bases between them. Germline V gene lookup returns CDR1 SGDLS and CDR2 YYNGEE. The CDR3 length is 11 residues. CDR3 loop: CASSSQETQYF. The DNA for the CDR3 is TGTGCCAGCAGCTCCCAAGAGACCCAGTACTTC.

The chain employs TRBV29-1 and TRBJ2-1; 11 nucleotides align to TRBD2. V gave up 4 bases and J gave up 5 bases; unmatched junction bases: 16. The CDR3 totals 18 residues. Germline values: CDR1 SQVTM, CDR2 ANQGSEA. CDR3: CSVAKTSGETQINNEQFF. DNA for the CDR3: TGCAGCGTTGCTAAGACTAGCGGGGAAACCCAGATAAACAATGAGCAGTTCTTC.

The V and J genes are TRBV12-5 and TRBJ2-7, with D unclear. Per the germline V gene, CDR1 is LGHNT and CDR2 is FRNRAP. This CDR3 is 12 amino acids long. Trimming removed 1 base from V and 4 bases from J, with 5 bases in between. The CDR3 loop reads CASGLDYYEQYF. Here the CDR3 DNA reads TGTGCTAGTGGTTTGGACTATTACGAGCAGTACTTC.

The V gene is TRBV18, the J gene TRBJ2-7, with D maybe TRBD1 (6 bases). V was cut by 4 bases and J by 3 bases, with 16 bases left in between. CDR1 is KGHSH, CDR2 LQKENI, per germline. The CDR3 is 15 residues long. This CDR3 is CASSLSTTGRYEQYF. The DNA of the CDR3 is TGTGCCAGCTCACTATCTACGACAGGACGCTACGAGCAGTACTTC.

The rearrangement joins TRBV30 to TRBJ1-6; unclear D gene. The CDR3 is made up of 18 amino acids. From germline, CDR1 is GTSNPN and CDR2 SVGIG (reference sequence). V gave up 0 bases and J gave up 0 bases, with 15 bases separating them. In DNA form, the CDR3 reads TGTGCCTGGAGTGTAGGGCAGCCGCTAAACTCCTATAATTCACCCCTCCACTTT. Amino acid sequence: CAWSVGQPLNSYNSPLHF.

Note on this clone: This same CDR3 is encoded by further DNA sequences in the sample. The rearrangement links TRBV7-6 to TRBJ2-2; 9 bases are shared with TRBD1. J gave up 2 bases and V 3 bases, and 1 base lay outside the gene matches. The germline V gene encodes CDR1 SGHVS and CDR2 FNYEAQ. The CDR3 loop spans 15 amino acids. The CDR3 sequence is CASSLGQGNTGELFF. The CDR3 DNA reads as TGTGCCAGCAGCTTGGGACAGGGAAACACCGGGGAGCTGTTTTTT.